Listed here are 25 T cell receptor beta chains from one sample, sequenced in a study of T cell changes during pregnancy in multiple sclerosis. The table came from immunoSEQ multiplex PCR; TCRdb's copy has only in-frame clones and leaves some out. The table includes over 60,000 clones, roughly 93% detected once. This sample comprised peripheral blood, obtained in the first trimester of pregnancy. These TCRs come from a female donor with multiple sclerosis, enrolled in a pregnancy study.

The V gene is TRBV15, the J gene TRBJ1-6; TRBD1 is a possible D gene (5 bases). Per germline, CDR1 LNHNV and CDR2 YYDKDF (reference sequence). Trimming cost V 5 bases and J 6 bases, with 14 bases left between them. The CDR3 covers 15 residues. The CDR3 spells CATSPERQLNSPLHF. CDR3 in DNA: TGTGCCACCAGCCCCGAAAGACAGCTTAATTCACCCCTCCACTTT. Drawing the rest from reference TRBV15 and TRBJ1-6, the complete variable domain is DAMVIQNPRYQVTQFGKPVTLSCSQTLNHNVMYWYQQKSSQAPKLLFHYYDKDFNNEADTPDNFQSRRPNTSFCFLDIRSPGLGDTAMYLCATSPERQLNSPLHFGNGTRLTVT.

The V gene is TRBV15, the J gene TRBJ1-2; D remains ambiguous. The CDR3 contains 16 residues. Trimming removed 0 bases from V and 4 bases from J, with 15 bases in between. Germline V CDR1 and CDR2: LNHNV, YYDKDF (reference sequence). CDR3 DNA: TGTGCCACCAGCAGAGATGCCACGGGAAGTGGCTATGGCTACACCTTC. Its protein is CATSRDATGSGYGYTF. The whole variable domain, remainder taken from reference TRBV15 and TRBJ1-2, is DAMVIQNPRYQVTQFGKPVTLSCSQTLNHNVMYWYQQKSSQAPKLLFHYYDKDFNNEADTPDNFQSRRPNTSFCFLDIRSPGLGDTAMYLCATSRDATGSGYGYTFGSGTRLTVV.

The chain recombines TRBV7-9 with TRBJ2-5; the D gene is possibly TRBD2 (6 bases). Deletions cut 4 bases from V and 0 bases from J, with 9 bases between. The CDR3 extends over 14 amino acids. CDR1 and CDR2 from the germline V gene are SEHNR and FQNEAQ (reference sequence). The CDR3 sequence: CASSSGTHQETQYF. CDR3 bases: TGTGCCAGCAGCTCCGGGACTCACCAAGAGACCCAGTACTTC.

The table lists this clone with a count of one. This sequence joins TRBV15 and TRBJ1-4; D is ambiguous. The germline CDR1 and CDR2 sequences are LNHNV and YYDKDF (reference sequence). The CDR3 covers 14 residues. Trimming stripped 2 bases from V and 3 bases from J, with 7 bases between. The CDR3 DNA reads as TGTGCCACCAGCAGAAATCCAGCTAATGAAAAACTGTTTTTT. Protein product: CATSRNPANEKLFF.

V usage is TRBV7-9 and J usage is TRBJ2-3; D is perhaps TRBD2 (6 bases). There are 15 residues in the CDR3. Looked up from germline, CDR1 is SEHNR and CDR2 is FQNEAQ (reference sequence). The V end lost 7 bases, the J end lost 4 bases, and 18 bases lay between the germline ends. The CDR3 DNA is TGTGCCAGCAACCCCGGGACTCCAAGTTCAGATACGCAGTATTTT. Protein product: CASNPGTPSSDTQYF. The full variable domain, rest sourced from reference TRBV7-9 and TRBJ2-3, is DTGVSQNPRHKITKRGQNVTFRCDPISEHNRLYWYRQTLGQGPEFLTYFQNEAQLEKSRLLSDRFSAERPKGSFSTLEIQRTEQGDSAMYLCASNPGTPSSDTQYFGPGTRLTVL.

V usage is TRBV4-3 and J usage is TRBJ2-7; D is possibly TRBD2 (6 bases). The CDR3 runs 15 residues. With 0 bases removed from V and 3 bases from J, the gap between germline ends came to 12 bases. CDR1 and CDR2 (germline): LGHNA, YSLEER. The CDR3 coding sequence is TGCGCCAGCAGCCAAGATCAGACGCGGGACTACGAGCAGTACTTC. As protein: CASSQDQTRDYEQYF.

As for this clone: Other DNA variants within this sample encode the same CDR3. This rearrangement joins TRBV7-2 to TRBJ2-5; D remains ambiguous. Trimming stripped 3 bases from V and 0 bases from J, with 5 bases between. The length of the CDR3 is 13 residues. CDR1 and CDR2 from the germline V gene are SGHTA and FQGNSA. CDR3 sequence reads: CASSLYNQETQYF. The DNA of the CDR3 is TGTGCCAGCAGCTTGTATAACCAAGAGACCCAGTACTTC.

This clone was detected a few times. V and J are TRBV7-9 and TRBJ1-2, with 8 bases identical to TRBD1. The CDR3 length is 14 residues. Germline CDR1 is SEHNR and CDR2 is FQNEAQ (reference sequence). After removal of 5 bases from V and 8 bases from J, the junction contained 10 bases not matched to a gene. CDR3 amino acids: CASSPRGRGGGYTF. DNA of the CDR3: TGTGCCAGCAGCCCCAGGGGGCGCGGTGGCGGCTACACCTTC.

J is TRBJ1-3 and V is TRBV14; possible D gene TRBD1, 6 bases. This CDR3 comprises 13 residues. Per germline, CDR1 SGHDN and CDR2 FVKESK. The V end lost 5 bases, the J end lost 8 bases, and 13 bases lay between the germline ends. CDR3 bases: TGTGCCAGCAGCTTACAGGGCGTGGACACCATATATTTT. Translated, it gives CASSLQGVDTIYF.

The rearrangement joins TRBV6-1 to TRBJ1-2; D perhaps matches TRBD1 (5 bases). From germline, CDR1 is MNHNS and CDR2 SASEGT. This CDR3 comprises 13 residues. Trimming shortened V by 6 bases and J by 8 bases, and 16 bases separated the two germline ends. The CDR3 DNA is TGTGCCAGCAGCCCGGCCTCAGGGAACGGCTACACCTTC. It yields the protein CASSPASGNGYTF.

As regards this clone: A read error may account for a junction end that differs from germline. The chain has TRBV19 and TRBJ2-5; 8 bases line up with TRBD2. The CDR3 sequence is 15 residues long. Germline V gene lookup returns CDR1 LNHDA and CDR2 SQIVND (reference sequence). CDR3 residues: CASSPGGGLKETQYF. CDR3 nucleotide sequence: TGCGCCAGTAGCCCTGGCGGGGGGTTAAAAGAGACCCAGTACTTC.

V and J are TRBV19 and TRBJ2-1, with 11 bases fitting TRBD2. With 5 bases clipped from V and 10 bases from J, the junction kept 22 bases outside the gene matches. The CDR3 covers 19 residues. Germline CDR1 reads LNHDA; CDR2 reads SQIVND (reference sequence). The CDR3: CASSPSSGRLGTAYSEQFF. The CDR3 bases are TGTGCCAGTAGTCCTTCTAGCGGGAGGCTCGGTACTGCCTATTCGGAGCAGTTCTTC.

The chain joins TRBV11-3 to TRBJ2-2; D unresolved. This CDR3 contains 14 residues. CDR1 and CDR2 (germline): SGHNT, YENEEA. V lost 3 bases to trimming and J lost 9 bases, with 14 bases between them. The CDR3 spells CASSFAGPGRELFF. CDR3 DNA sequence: TGTGCCAGCAGCTTTGCAGGCCCTGGAAGGGAGCTGTTTTTT.

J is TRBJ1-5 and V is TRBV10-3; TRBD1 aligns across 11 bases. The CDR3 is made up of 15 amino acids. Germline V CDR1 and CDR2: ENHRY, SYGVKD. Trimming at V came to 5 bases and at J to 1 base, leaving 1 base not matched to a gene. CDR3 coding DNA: TGTGCCATCAGTAGGGACAGGGGGAGCAATCAGCCCCAGCATTTT. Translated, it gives CAISRDRGSNQPQHF.

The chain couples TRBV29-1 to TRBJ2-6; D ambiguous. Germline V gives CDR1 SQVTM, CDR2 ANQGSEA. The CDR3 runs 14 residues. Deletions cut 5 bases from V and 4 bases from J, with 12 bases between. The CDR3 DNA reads TGCAGCGTTCCTAGTAGACCCGGGGCCAACGTCCTGACTTTC. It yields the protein CSVPSRPGANVLTF.

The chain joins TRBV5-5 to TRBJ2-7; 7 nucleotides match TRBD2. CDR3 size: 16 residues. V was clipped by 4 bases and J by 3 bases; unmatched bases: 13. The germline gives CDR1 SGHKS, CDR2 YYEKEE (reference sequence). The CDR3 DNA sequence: TGTGCCAGCAGCCCCACTGAGCGGGGTGGGGTCTACGAGCAGTACTTC. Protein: CASSPTERGGVYEQYF.

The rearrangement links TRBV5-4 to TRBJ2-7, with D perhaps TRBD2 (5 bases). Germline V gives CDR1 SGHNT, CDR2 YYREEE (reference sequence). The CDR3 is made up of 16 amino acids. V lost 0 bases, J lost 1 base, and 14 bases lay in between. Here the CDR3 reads CASSLGAQRTSYEQYF. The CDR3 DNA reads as TGTGCCAGCAGCTTGGGGGCACAGCGGACTTCCTACGAGCAGTACTTC.

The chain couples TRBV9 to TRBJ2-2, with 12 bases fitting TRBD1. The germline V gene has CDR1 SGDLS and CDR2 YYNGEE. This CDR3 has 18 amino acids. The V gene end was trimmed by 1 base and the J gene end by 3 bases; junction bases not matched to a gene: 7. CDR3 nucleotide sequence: TGTGCCAGCAGCGTACAACCTGGGACAGGGGGCCACACCGGGGAGCTGTTTTTT. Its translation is CASSVQPGTGGHTGELFF.

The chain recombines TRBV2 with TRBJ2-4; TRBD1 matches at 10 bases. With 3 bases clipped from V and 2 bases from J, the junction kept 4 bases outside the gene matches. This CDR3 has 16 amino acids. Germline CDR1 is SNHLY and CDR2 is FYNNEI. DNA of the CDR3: TGTGCCAGCAGTGATCCGGGACAGGGGTCCAAAAACATTCAGTACTTC. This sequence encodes CASSDPGQGSKNIQYF.

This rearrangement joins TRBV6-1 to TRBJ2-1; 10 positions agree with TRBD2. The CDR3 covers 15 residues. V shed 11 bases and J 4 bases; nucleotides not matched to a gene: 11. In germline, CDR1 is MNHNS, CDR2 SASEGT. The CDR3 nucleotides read TGTGCCGCTCCCAGCGGGGGGGCGGATTACAATGAGCAGTTCTTC. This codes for CAAPSGGADYNEQFF.

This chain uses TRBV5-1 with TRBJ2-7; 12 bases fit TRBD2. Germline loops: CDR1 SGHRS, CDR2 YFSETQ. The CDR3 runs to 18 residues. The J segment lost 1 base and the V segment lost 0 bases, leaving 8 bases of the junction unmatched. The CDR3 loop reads CASSLASGLAGSSYEQYF. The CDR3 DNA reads TGCGCCAGCAGCTTGGCGAGTGGACTAGCGGGATCTTCCTACGAGCAGTACTTC. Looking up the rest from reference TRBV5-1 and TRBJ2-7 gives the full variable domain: KAGVTQTPRYLIKTRGQQVTLSCSPISGHRSVSWYQQTPGQGLQFLFEYFSETQRNKGNFPGRFSGRQFSNSRSEMNVSTLELGDSALYLCASSLASGLAGSSYEQYFGPGTRLTVT.

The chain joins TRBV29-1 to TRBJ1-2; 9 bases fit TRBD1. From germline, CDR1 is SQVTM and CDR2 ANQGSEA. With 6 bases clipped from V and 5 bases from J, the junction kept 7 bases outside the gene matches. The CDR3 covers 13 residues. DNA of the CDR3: TGCAGCGTCCGACAGGGGGAAGGGTATGGCTACACCTTC. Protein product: CSVRQGEGYGYTF.

The CDR3 protein is CASGRDGGFRETQYF. CDR3 bases: TGTGCCAGCGGTCGTGACGGGGGATTTAGGGAGACCCAGTACTTC. The chain links TRBV2 to TRBJ2-5; a possible D gene is TRBD2 (6 bases). This CDR3 is 15 amino acids long. Per the germline V gene, CDR1 is SNHLY and CDR2 is FYNNEI. Trimming cost V 8 bases and J 5 bases, with 21 bases left between them. The full variable domain, completed using reference TRBV2 and TRBJ2-5, is EPEVTQTPSHQVTQMGQEVILRCVPISNHLYFYWYRQILGQKVEFLVSFYNNEISEKSEIFDDQFSVERPDGSNFTLKIRSTKLEDSAMYFCASGRDGGFRETQYFGPGTRLLVL.

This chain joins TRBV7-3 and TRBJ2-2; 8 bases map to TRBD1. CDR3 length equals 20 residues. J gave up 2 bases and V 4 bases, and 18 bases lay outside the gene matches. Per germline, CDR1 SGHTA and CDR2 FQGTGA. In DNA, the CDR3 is TGTGCCAGCAGCTCTAGTGGGGCCGGGACAGGCGATAACAACACCGGGGAGCTGTTTTTT. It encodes CASSSSGAGTGDNNTGELFF.

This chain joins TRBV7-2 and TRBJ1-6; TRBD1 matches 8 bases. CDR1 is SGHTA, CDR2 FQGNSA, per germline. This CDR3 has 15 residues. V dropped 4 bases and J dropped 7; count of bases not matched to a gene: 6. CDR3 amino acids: CASSSGQAMNSPLHF. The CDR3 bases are TGTGCCAGCAGCTCGGGACAGGCGATGAATTCACCCCTCCACTTT.